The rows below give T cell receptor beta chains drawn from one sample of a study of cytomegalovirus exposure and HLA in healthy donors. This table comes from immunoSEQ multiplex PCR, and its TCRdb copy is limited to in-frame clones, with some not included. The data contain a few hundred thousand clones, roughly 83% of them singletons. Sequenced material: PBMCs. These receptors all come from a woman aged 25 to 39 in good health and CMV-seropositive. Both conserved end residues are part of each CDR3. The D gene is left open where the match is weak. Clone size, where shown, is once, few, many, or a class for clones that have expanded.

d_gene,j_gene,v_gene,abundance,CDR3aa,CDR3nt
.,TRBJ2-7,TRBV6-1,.,CASSEAGRGDEQYF,TGTGCCAGCAGTGAAGCGGGCAGGGGGGACGAGCAGTACTTC
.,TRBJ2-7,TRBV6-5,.,CASRRQGKGSYEQYF,TGTGCCAGCAGGCGGCAGGGGAAAGGGTCTTACGAGCAGTACTTC
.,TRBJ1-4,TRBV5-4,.,CASSLAQTDEKLFF,TGTGCCAGCAGCTTGGCCCAGACAGATGAAAAACTGTTTTTT
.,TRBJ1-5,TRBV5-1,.,CASSPVGGNSNQPQHF,TGCGCCAGCAGCCCTGTCGGGGGGAATAGCAATCAGCCCCAGCATTTT
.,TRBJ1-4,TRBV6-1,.,CASTAAGLSNEKLFF,TGTGCCAGCACAGCAGCGGGACTTTCTAATGAAAAACTGTTTTTT
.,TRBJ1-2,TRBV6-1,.,CASHGGNYGYTF,TGTGCCAGTCATGGAGGTAACTATGGCTACACCTTC
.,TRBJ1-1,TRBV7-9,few,CASSLEVGSSEAFF,TGTGCCAGCAGCTTAGAAGTAGGGAGTTCTGAAGCTTTCTTT
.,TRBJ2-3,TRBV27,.,CASSPNPSTDTQYF,TGTGCCAGCAGTCCCAACCCTAGCACAGATACGCAGTATTTT
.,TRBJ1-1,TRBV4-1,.,CASSQVTPPEAFF,TGCGCCAGCAGCCAAGTGACCCCGCCTGAAGCTTTCTTT
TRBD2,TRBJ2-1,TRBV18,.,CASSQPGLETVNEQFF,TGTGCCAGCTCACAACCGGGACTAGAGACCGTCAATGAGCAGTTCTTC
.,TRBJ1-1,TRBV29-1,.,CSVVPLGTAEAFF,TGCAGCGTTGTCCCACTAGGGACGGCTGAAGCTTTCTTT
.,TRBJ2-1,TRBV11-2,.,CASSGPYNEQFF,TGTGCCAGCAGCGGCCCCTACAATGAGCAGTTCTTC
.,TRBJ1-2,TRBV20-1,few,CSGWTDGYTF,TGCAGTGGATGGACAGATGGCTACACCTTC
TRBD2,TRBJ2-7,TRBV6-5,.,CASSQTGLAVYEQYF,TGTGCCAGCAGCCAGACTGGACTAGCGGTCTACGAGCAGTACTTC
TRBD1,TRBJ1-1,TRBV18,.,CASSPDRDTEAFF,TGTGCCAGCTCACCCGACAGGGACACTGAAGCTTTCTTT
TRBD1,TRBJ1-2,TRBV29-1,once,CSVPREVDRGYGYTF,TGCAGCGTCCCCCGAGAGGTCGACAGGGGCTATGGCTACACCTTC
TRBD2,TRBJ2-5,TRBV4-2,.,CASSPEYLSGMETQYF,TGTGCCAGCAGCCCGGAATACCTTAGCGGGATGGAGACCCAGTACTTC
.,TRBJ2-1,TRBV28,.,CASSLLPRTGSNNEQFF,TGTGCCAGCAGCCTACTTCCCCGGACGGGATCAAACAATGAGCAGTTCTTC